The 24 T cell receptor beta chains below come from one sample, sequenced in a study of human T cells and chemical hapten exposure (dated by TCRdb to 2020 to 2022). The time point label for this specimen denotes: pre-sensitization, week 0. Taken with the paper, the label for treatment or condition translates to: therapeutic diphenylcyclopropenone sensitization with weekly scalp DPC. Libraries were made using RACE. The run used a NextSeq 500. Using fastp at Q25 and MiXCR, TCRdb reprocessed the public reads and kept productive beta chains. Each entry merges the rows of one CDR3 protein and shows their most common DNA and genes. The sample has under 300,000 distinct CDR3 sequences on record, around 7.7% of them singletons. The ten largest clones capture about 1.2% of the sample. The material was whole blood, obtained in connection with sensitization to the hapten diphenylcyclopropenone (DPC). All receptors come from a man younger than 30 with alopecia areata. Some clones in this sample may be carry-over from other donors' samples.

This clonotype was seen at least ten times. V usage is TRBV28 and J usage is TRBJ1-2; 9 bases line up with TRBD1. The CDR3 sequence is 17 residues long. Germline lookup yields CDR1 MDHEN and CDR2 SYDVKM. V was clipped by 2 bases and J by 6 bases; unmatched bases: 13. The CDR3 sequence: CASSLLGDTGGGDGYTF. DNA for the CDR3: TGTGCCAGCAGTTTACTCGGGGACACAGGGGGCGGAGATGGCTACACCTTC.

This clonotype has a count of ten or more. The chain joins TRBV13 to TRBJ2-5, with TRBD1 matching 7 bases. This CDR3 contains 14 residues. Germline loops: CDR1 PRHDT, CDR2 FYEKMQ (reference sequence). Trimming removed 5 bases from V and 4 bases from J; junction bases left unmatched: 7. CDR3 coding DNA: TGTGCCAGCAGCGAGAAGACAGGGATAGAGACCCAGTACTTC. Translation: CASSEKTGIETQYF.

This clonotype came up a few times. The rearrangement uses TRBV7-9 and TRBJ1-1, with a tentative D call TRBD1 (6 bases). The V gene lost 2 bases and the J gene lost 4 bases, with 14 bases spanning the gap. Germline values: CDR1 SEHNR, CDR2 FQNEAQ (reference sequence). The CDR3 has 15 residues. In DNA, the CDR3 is TGTGCCAGCAGCTTAAGGGGAGGGGGAAGCACTGAAGCTTTCTTT. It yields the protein CASSLRGGGSTEAFF.

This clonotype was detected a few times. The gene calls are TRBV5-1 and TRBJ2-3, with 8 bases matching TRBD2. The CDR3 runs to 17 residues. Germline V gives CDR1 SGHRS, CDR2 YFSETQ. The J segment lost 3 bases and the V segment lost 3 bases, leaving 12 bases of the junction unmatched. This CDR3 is CASSSLAGRWKTDTQYF. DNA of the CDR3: TGCGCCAGCAGCTCCTTAGCGGGGAGGTGGAAAACAGATACGCAGTATTTT.

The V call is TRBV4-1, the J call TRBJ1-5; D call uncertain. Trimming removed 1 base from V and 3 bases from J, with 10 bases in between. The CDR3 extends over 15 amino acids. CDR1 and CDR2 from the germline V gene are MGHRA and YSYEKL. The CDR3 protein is CASSQVGGNNQPQHF. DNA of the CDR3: TGCGCCAGCAGCCAAGTGGGCGGCAACAATCAGCCCCAGCATTTT.

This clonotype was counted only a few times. CDR3 sequence reads: CASRLTDSNQPQHF. The DNA for the CDR3 is TGTGCCAGCAGATTGACTGATAGCAATCAGCCCCAGCATTTT. V and J are TRBV5-5 and TRBJ1-5; D not certain. Germline V gives CDR1 SGHKS, CDR2 YYEKEE (reference sequence). Trimming took 5 bases from V and 0 from J, leaving 9 bases between them. The CDR3 is 14 amino acids. Full variable domain (rest looked up from reference TRBV5-5 and TRBJ1-5): DAGVTQSPTHLIKTRGQQVTLRCSPISGHKSVSWYQQVLGQGPQFIFQYYEKEERGRGNFPDRFSARQFPNYSSELNVNALLLGDSALYLCASRLTDSNQPQHFGDGTRLSIL.

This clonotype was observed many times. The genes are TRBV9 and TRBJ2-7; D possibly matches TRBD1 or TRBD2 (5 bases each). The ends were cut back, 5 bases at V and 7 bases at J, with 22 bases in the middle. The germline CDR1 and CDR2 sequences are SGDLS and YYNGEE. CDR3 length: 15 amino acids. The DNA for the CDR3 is TGTGCCAGCAGGTCCGGGGCTCTCAGCTTGAAGGAGCAGTACTTC. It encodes CASRSGALSLKEQYF.

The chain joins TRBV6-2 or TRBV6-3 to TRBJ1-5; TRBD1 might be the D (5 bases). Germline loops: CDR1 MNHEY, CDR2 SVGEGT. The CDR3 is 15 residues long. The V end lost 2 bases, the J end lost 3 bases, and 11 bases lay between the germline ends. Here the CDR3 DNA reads TGTGCCAGCAGTTACCAGACAGAGTACAATCAGCCCCAGCATTTT. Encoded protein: CASSYQTEYNQPQHF.

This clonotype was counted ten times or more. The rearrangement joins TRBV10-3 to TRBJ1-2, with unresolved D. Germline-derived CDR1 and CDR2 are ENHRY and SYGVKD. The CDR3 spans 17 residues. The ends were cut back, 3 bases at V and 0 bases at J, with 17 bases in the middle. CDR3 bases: TGTGCCATCAGTGACCCCGGAAGAAGGACGACTAACTATGGCTACACCTTC. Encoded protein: CAISDPGRRTTNYGYTF.

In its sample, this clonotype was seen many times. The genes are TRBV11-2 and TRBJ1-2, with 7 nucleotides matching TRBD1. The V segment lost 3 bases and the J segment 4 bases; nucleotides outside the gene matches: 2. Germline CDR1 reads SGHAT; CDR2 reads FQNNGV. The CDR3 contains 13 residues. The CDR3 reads CASSLGQLYGYTF. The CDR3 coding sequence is TGTGCCAGCAGCTTGGGACAGCTCTATGGCTACACCTTC.

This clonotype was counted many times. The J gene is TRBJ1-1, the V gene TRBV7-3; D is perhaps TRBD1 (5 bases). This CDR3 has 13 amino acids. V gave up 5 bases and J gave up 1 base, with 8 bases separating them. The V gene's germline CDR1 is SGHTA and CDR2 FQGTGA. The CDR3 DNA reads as TGTGCCAGCAGCCCAGGGTGGAACACTGAAGCTTTCTTT. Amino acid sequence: CASSPGWNTEAFF.

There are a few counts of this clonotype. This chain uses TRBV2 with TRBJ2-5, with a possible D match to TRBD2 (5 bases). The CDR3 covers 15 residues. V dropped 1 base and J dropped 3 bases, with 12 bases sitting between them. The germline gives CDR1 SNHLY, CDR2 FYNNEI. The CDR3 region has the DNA TGTGCCAGCAGTGAAGGCGGTCACGGGGAAGAGACCCAGTACTTC. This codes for CASSEGGHGEETQYF.

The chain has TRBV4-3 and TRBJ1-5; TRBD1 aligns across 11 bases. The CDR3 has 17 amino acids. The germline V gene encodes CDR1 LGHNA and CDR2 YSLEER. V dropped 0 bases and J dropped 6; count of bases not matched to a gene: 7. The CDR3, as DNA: TGCGCCAGCAGCCAAGATATGGACAGGGGGCGAAGTCAGCCCCAGCATTTT. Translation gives CASSQDMDRGRSQPQHF.

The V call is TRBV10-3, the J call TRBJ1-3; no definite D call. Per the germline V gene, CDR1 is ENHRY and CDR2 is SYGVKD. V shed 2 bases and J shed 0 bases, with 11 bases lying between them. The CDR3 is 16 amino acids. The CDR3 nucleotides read TGTGCCATCAGTGAGAACCTGATAGGCTCTGGAAACACCATATATTTT. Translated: CAISENLIGSGNTIYF.

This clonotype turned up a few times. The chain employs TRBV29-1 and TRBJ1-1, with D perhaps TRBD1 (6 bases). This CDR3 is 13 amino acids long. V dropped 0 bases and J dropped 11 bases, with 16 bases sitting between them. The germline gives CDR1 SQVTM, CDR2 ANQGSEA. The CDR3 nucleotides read TGCAGCGTTGAAGAATCTGGGGGGCGCGCTGCTTTCTTT. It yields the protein CSVEESGGRAAFF.

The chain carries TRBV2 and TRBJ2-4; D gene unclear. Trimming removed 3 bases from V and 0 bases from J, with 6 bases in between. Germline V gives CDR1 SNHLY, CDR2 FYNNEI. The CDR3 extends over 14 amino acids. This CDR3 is CASSDGLAKNIQYF. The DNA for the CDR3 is TGTGCCAGCAGTGACGGTCTAGCCAAAAACATTCAGTACTTC.

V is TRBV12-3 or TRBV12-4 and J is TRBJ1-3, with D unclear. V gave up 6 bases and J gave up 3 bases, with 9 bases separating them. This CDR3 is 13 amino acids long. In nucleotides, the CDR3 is TGTGCCAGCAGCCATCGACTTGGAAACACCATATATTTT. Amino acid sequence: CASSHRLGNTIYF.

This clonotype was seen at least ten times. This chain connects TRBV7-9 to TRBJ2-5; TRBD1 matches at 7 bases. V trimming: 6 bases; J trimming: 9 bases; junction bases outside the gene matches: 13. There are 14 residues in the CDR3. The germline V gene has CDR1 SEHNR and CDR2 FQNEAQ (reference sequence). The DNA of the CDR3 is TGTGCCAGCAGTCCGGAACAGACAGGGTGGGCCCAGTACTTC. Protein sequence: CASSPEQTGWAQYF.

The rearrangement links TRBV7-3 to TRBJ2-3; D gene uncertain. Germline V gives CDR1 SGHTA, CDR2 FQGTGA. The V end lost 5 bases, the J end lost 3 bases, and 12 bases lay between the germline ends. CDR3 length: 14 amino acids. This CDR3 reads CASSVPPATDTQYF. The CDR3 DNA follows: TGTGCCAGCAGCGTCCCCCCAGCTACAGATACGCAGTATTTT.

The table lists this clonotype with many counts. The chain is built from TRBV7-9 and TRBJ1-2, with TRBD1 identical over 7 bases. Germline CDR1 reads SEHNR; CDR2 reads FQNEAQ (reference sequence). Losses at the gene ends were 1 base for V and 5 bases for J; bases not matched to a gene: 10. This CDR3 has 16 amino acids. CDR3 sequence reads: CASSLGGGAEEYGYTF. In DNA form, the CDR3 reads TGTGCCAGCAGCTTAGGAGGGGGCGCTGAGGAGTATGGCTACACCTTC.

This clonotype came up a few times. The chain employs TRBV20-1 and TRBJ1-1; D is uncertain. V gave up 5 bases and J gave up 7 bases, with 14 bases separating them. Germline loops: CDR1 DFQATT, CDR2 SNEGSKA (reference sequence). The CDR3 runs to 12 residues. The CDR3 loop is CSARLEGNEAFF. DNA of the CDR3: TGCAGTGCTCGCCTGGAGGGAAATGAAGCTTTCTTT.

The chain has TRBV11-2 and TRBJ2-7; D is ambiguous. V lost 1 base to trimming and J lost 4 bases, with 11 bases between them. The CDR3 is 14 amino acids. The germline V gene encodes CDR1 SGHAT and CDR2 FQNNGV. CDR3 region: CASSLGFGDYEQYF. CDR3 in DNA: TGTGCCAGCAGCTTAGGGTTCGGAGATTACGAGCAGTACTTC.

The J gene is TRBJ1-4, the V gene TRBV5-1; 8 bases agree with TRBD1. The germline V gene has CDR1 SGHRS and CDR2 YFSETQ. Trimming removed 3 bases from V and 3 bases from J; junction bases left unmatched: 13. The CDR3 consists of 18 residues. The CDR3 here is CASSWDPGQAVPNEKLFF. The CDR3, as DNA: TGCGCCAGCAGCTGGGACCCGGGACAGGCAGTACCTAATGAAAAACTGTTTTTT.

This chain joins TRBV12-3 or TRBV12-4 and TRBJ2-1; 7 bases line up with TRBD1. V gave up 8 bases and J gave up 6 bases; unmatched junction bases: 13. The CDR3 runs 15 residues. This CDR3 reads CASSLPGPGGNEQFF. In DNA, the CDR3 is TGTGCCAGCTCCTTACCCGGCCCAGGGGGCAATGAGCAGTTCTTC.